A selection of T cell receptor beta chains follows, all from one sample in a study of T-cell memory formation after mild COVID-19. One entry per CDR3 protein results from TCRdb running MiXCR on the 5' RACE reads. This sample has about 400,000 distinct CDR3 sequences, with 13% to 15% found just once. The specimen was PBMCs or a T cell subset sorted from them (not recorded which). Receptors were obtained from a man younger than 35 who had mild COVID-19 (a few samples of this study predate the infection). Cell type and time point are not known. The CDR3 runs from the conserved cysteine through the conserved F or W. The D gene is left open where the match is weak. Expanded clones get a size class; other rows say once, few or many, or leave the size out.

CASSLPGTGQETQYF TGCGCCAGCAGCCTGCCTGGGACAGGACAAGAGACCCAGTACTTC few TRBD1 TRBJ2-5 TRBV4-1
CASSQGRGTYNEQFF TGTGCCAGCAGCCAGGGGCGCGGGACCTACAATGAGCAGTTCTTC many . TRBJ2-1 TRBV6-5
CSASLGQSFSGANVLTF TGCAGTGCTAGTCTGGGACAGAGCTTCTCTGGGGCCAACGTCCTGACTTTC . TRBD1 TRBJ2-6 TRBV20-1
CASSYNGVSPLHF TGTGCCAGCAGTTACAACGGGGTCTCACCCCTCCACTTT . . TRBJ1-6 TRBV6-5
CASSLLESYGYTF TGCGCCAGCAGCTTGTTGGAATCCTATGGCTACACCTTC . . TRBJ1-2 TRBV5-1
CSAPGGGNWYGYTF TGCAGTGCCCCGGGGGGAGGCAATTGGTATGGCTACACCTTC . . TRBJ1-2 TRBV20-1
CASSSGPLGGANVLTF TGTGCCAGCAGCTCAGGACCGCTGGGTGGGGCCAACGTCCTGACTTTC . . TRBJ2-6 TRBV7-8
CASSQFTRDRGENTGELFF TGTGCCAGCAGCCAGTTCACAAGGGACAGGGGAGAAAACACCGGGGAGCTGTTTTTT . TRBD1 TRBJ2-2 TRBV3-1
CASSLWGRPSGGRTDTQYF TGTGCCAGCAGCTTATGGGGACGCCCTAGCGGGGGTCGCACAGATACGCAGTATTTT . TRBD2 TRBJ2-3 TRBV11-2
CASSQETGNEKLFF TGCGCCAGCAGCCAAGAGACAGGGAATGAAAAACTGTTTTTT . TRBD1 TRBJ1-4 TRBV4-1
CAWSVEVTGPEAFF TGTGCCTGGAGTGTCGAAGTGACAGGGCCTGAAGCTTTCTTT . TRBD1 TRBJ1-1 TRBV30
CASRHTQGTGELFF TGTGCCAGCAGACATACCCAGGGTACCGGGGAGCTGTTTTTT . . TRBJ2-2 TRBV6-5
CSVADVGGKTQYF TGCAGCGTTGCGGATGTAGGAGGGAAGACCCAGTACTTC . . TRBJ2-5 TRBV29-1
CASSSEGSGVFTGELFF TGTGCCAGCAGTTCCGAAGGGAGCGGGGTTTTCACCGGGGAGCTGTTTTTT . TRBD2 TRBJ2-2 TRBV12-3/TRBV12-4
CAISVPGDVESSGYTF TGTGCCATCAGTGTGCCAGGGGATGTTGAGTCGAGTGGCTACACCTTC few . TRBJ1-2 TRBV10-3
CASRTTGVSGELFF TGTGCCAGCAGGACGACAGGGGTGAGCGGGGAGCTGTTTTTT . TRBD1 TRBJ2-2 TRBV12-3/TRBV12-4
CASSERASGDTQYF TGCGCCAGCAGTGAGCGGGCTAGCGGGGATACGCAGTATTTT many TRBD2 TRBJ2-3 TRBV10-1